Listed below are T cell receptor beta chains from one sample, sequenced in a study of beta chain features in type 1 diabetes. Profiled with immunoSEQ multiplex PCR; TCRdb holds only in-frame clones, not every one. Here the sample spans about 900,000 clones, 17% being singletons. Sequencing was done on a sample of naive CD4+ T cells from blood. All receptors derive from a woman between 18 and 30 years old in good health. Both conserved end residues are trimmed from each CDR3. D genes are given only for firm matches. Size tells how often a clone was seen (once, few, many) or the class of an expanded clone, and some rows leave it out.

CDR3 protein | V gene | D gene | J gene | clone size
ASSLLTSGVH | TRBV7-2 | TRBD2 | TRBJ2-3 | .
ASSFSVRGGYT | TRBV7-2 | . | TRBJ1-2 | .
ASSPEGTGHRH | TRBV7-9 | TRBD1 | TRBJ2-7 | many
ASSQREGGFRY | TRBV14 | TRBD2 | TRBJ2-7 | few
ASLAGEGVETQY | TRBV7-9 | TRBD2 | TRBJ2-5 | .
ASSRTGENEQY | TRBV7-3 | TRBD1 | TRBJ2-7 | .
ASSPARTSGQETQY | TRBV5-1 | TRBD2 | TRBJ2-5 | .
ASSLRQKTGELF | TRBV7-9 | . | TRBJ2-2 | .
ASSIRLGRGF | TRBV28 | . | TRBJ2-1 | .
ASSFGRSSYEQY | TRBV27 | . | TRBJ2-7 | .
ASSELGNTEAF | TRBV6-6 | . | TRBJ1-1 | .
ASSLIPSTSRANTGELF | TRBV7-3 | . | TRBJ2-2 | .
ASSLWQKNIQY | TRBV5-6 | . | TRBJ2-4 | .
ASSEFGRLEQY | TRBV6-1 | . | TRBJ2-7 | .
ASSLGTDVYEQY | TRBV18 | . | TRBJ2-7 | .
ASSVRDSDEQF | TRBV6-4 | . | TRBJ2-1 | .
ASSYSQGGKLF | TRBV6-6 | . | TRBJ1-4 | few
ASSLDGTSGRKTQY | TRBV5-6 | TRBD2 | TRBJ2-5 | few
ASSQQENYGYT | TRBV4-3 | . | TRBJ1-2 | few
ASSFRDTQY | TRBV5-6 | . | TRBJ2-3 | .
ASSPTSGYGTQY | TRBV7-3 | TRBD2 | TRBJ2-3 | few
ASSELGSRYGGPNEQF | TRBV25-1 | . | TRBJ2-1 | few
ASSLFGRVGPETQY | TRBV7-9 | . | TRBJ2-5 | .
ASRAGTSGYNEQF | TRBV19 | TRBD2 | TRBJ2-1 | .
ASSFGYNEQF | TRBV5-1 | . | TRBJ2-1 | .
ASSPWGGSAETQY | TRBV7-2 | TRBD2 | TRBJ2-5 | .
ASSPYMLAGGDTQY | TRBV7-3 | TRBD2 | TRBJ2-3 | few
ASSLGLAGDHEQF | TRBV5-8 | TRBD2 | TRBJ2-1 | few
ASSATGQTQY | TRBV7-2 | . | TRBJ2-5 | few
SVEVAGEYYGYT | TRBV29-1 | . | TRBJ1-2 | .
ASSPPGQGYYEQY | TRBV28 | TRBD1 | TRBJ2-7 | .
ASSPGADYGYT | TRBV28 | . | TRBJ1-2 | .
ASSPGQGKSYEQY | TRBV18 | TRBD1 | TRBJ2-7 | few
ATSRAPGESYEQY | TRBV15 | . | TRBJ2-7 | .
ASSLGMETQY | TRBV7-9 | . | TRBJ2-5 | few
ASSYATGSRRVKQF | TRBV6-7 | . | TRBJ2-1 | .
ASSSGLTLNTGELF | TRBV5-4 | . | TRBJ2-2 | .
ASSQVRGDRGRDTQY | TRBV4-2 | TRBD1 | TRBJ2-3 | .
ASSASGLGTDTQY | TRBV7-2 | TRBD2 | TRBJ2-3 | few
ASSFSLAGEETQY | TRBV7-9 | TRBD2 | TRBJ2-5 | .
ASSETGEGTQY | TRBV5-1 | . | TRBJ2-5 | few
ASSVATGLAGGPEQF | TRBV9 | TRBD2 | TRBJ2-1 | few
ASSQEGGFSYNEQF | TRBV4-3 | . | TRBJ2-1 | .
ASSLLRRQETQY | TRBV7-2 | . | TRBJ2-5 | .
SARTGGDT | TRBV20-1 | TRBD1 | TRBJ1-2 | few
ASSVDLGTGKYEQY | TRBV9 | TRBD1 | TRBJ2-7 | few
ASSQGTSYNEQF | TRBV7-9 | . | TRBJ2-1 | few
ASSLGSGKETQY | TRBV5-1 | TRBD2 | TRBJ2-5 | few
ASSYVSEQY | TRBV6-5 | . | TRBJ2-7 | .
ATSDPGQGRLSQPQH | TRBV15 | TRBD1 | TRBJ1-5 | .
ATSKNRAEAF | TRBV15 | . | TRBJ1-1 | few
ASRRIPGPQY | TRBV7-2 | . | TRBJ2-5 | .
AISGGQQETQY | TRBV10-3 | . | TRBJ2-5 | few
ASRTGTSDTGELF | TRBV19 | TRBD2 | TRBJ2-2 | .
ASSTLSYEQY | TRBV13 | . | . | .
SVRDTGGEAF | TRBV29-1 | TRBD1 | TRBJ1-1 | few
ASSSTYGYT | TRBV13 | . | TRBJ1-2 | many